A selection of T cell receptor beta chains follows, all from one sample in a study of blood T cell repertoires in COVID-19. TCRdb's copy holds only in-frame clones and misses some; the assay was immunoSEQ multiplex PCR. The data show around 67,000 clones, around 86% seen once. Sequencing was carried out using peripheral blood. These receptor sequences come from a man over 45 with active COVID-19. Both conserved end residues are part of each CDR3. The D gene is left open where the match is weak. Clone size is stated in some rows and not others, as once, few, many or a class when expanded.

cdr3_length d_call j_call clone_size v_call cdr3_aa cdr3_nt
16 TRBD2 TRBJ2-7 NA TRBV9 CASSVDGTSGIYEQYF TGTGCCAGCAGCGTCGACGGGACTAGCGGGATTTACGAGCAGTACTTC
12 NA TRBJ2-3 NA TRBV11-2 CASSPQLDTQYF TGTGCCAGCAGCCCCCAGTTGGATACGCAGTATTTT
16 NA TRBJ2-2 NA TRBV7-9 CASSLQGLQGTGELFF TGTGCCAGCAGCTTACAGGGGCTTCAAGGGACCGGGGAGCTGTTTTTT
13 NA TRBJ2-7 NA TRBV10-3 CAISDHQGYEQYF TGTGCCATCAGTGATCATCAGGGGTACGAGCAGTACTTC
13 NA TRBJ2-7 NA TRBV6-1 CASSENTGYEQYF TGTGCCAGCAGTGAGAATACAGGGTACGAGCAGTACTTC
14 NA TRBJ1-2 NA TRBV5-6 CASSWRQGTYGYTF TGTGCCAGCAGCTGGCGGCAGGGGACCTATGGCTACACCTTC
15 NA TRBJ1-3 NA TRBV5-8 CASSRERRARNTIYF TGTGCCAGCAGCCGGGAGAGACGGGCGCGAAACACCATATATTTT
14 TRBD2 TRBJ2-1 NA TRBV27 CASSSGTRLNEQFF TGTGCCAGCAGTTCCGGGACTAGGCTCAATGAGCAGTTCTTC
15 TRBD1 TRBJ2-7 NA TRBV11-3 CASSLDGQGGYEQYF TGTGCCAGCAGCTTAGACGGACAGGGGGGTTACGAGCAGTACTTC
17 TRBD2 TRBJ2-1 NA TRBV7-2 CASSLGIAGAAYNEQFF TGTGCCAGCAGCTTAGGAATAGCGGGGGCGGCCTACAATGAGCAGTTCTTC
16 TRBD1 TRBJ1-3 NA TRBV19 CASSLTGVSSGNTIYF TGTGCCAGTAGCTTGACAGGGGTCTCCTCTGGAAACACCATATATTTT
16 TRBD2 TRBJ2-1 once TRBV14 CASSPGTSGIVTEQFF TGTGCCAGCAGCCCGGGGACTAGCGGGATCGTTACTGAGCAGTTCTTC
13 TRBD2 TRBJ2-7 NA TRBV29-1 CSVTGLALYEQYF TGCAGCGTGACGGGACTAGCGCTCTACGAGCAGTACTTC
19 NA TRBJ1-5 NA TRBV7-2 CASSLTPLGASVSNQPQHF TGTGCCAGCAGCTTAACCCCTCTTGGGGCCTCAGTTAGCAATCAGCCCCAGCATTTT
16 NA TRBJ1-2 NA TRBV1 CTSSQDKPVFSYGYTF TGCACCAGCAGCCAAGATAAGCCGGTCTTTTCCTATGGCTACACCTTC
14 TRBD1 TRBJ1-3 NA TRBV30 CAWSAVRGGGTIYF TGTGCCTGGAGTGCGGTGAGAGGGGGCGGCACCATATATTTT
15 NA TRBJ2-5 NA TRBV4-3 CASSQDFDSQETQYF TGCGCCAGCAGCCAAGATTTCGACAGCCAAGAGACCCAGTACTTC
17 NA TRBJ2-3 NA TRBV21-1 CASNKGTSGRGAGTQYF TGTGCCAGCAATAAAGGGACTAGCGGGAGAGGTGCGGGTACGCAGTATTTT
17 NA TRBJ1-1 NA TRBV19 CASSIALSTGVNTEAFF TGTGCCAGTAGTATAGCTCTATCGACAGGAGTGAACACTGAAGCTTTCTTT
15 NA TRBJ2-5 NA TRBV9 CASSVGSGTRETQYF TGTGCCAGCAGCGTAGGGTCGGGGACAAGGGAGACCCAGTACTTC
14 TRBD2 TRBJ2-7 NA TRBV20-1 CSASQTSGSSEQYF TGCAGTGCTAGTCAAACTAGCGGGAGTTCCGAGCAGTACTTC
14 NA TRBJ1-2 NA TRBV2 CASSDSHRMAGYTF TGTGCCAGCAGTGACTCTCACAGGATGGCTGGCTACACCTTC
16 TRBD2 TRBJ2-5 NA TRBV9 CASSVSGLAGQETQYF TGTGCCAGCAGCGTATCCGGACTAGCGGGACAAGAGACCCAGTACTTC
14 TRBD1 TRBJ2-7 NA TRBV6-2/TRBV6-3 CASSQLTGGYEQYF TGTGCCAGCAGTCAACTGACAGGGGGCTACGAGCAGTACTTC
15 TRBD2 TRBJ2-1 NA TRBV7-2 CASSLGLAGDNEQFF TGTGCCAGCAGCTTAGGACTAGCGGGCGACAATGAGCAGTTCTTC
13 NA TRBJ2-1 NA TRBV10-3 CAISEYQGSEQFF TGTGCCATCAGTGAGTATCAGGGTAGCGAGCAGTTCTTC
15 NA TRBJ1-2 NA TRBV3-1/TRBV3-2 CASSPGSDSNYGYTF TGTGCCAGCAGCCCCGGGTCGGATTCCAACTATGGCTACACCTTC
15 NA TRBJ2-7 NA TRBV11-2 CASSLSRLVGYEQYF TGTGCCAGCAGCTTATCCCGACTAGTTGGCTACGAGCAGTACTTC
17 TRBD1 TRBJ1-5 NA TRBV28 CASSRFGTGISNQPQHF TGTGCCAGCAGTAGGTTTGGGACAGGAATTAGCAATCAGCCCCAGCATTTT
14 NA TRBJ1-5 NA TRBV19 CASREVRGRLPQHF TGTGCCAGTAGAGAGGTCAGGGGAAGGCTGCCCCAGCATTTT
16 TRBD2 TRBJ2-1 NA TRBV4-3 CASSQVWTSSYNEQFF TGCGCCAGCAGCCAAGTTTGGACTAGCTCCTACAATGAGCAGTTCTTC
14 TRBD1 TRBJ1-2 NA TRBV28 CASSLPQGSYGYTF TGTGCCAGCAGTTTACCACAGGGGAGCTATGGCTACACCTTC
12 TRBD1 TRBJ1-2 NA TRBV5-1 CASSLTGVGYTF TGCGCCAGCAGCTTGACAGGGGTCGGCTACACCTTC
16 TRBD2 TRBJ2-3 NA TRBV24-1 CATSDSEAGATDTQYF TGTGCCACCAGTGATTCGGAAGCGGGGGCCACAGATACGCAGTATTTT
14 NA TRBJ1-5 NA TRBV5-1 CASSLGGPNQPQHF TGCGCCAGCAGCTTGGGGGGGCCCAATCAGCCCCAGCATTTT
13 TRBD2 TRBJ2-7 NA TRBV3-1/TRBV3-2 CASSSGTTYEQYF TGTGCCAGCAGCTCCGGGACTACATACGAGCAGTACTTC
15 NA TRBJ1-1 NA TRBV5-1 CASSLAVGGGTEAFF TGCGCCAGCAGCTTGGCCGTGGGGGGTGGGACTGAAGCTTTCTTT
14 NA TRBJ1-1 many TRBV27 CASSLAQRNTEAFF TGTGCCAGCAGTTTAGCGCAGCGTAACACTGAAGCTTTCTTT
13 NA TRBJ2-7 few TRBV5-6 CASSLGTVYEQYF TGTGCCAGCAGCTTGGGTACAGTCTACGAGCAGTACTTC
20 TRBD2 TRBJ2-7 NA TRBV10-3 CAIRPSILLAGGPISFEQYF TGTGCCATCAGGCCCTCTATCTTACTAGCGGGAGGGCCGATCAGTTTTGAGCAGTACTTC
14 NA TRBJ2-5 NA TRBV30 CAWRSTGIQETQYF TGTGCCTGGAGGTCGACTGGTATCCAAGAGACCCAGTACTTC
16 TRBD2 TRBJ2-3 NA TRBV28 CASSLWREGQRDTQYF TGTGCCAGCAGTTTATGGCGGGAGGGCCAAAGAGATACGCAGTATTTT
15 TRBD2 TRBJ2-1 NA TRBV7-2 CASSSPGLAGNEQFF TGTGCCAGCAGCTCCCCGGGACTAGCGGGGAATGAGCAGTTCTTC
16 TRBD2 TRBJ2-1 NA TRBV7-2 CASSLELAGGWGEQFF TGTGCCAGCAGCTTAGAACTAGCGGGAGGATGGGGTGAGCAGTTCTTC
12 NA TRBJ1-3 NA TRBV29-1 CSVEARRNTIYF TGCAGCGTTGAGGCCAGGAGAAACACCATATATTTT
11 NA TRBJ2-5 NA TRBV2 CATQVQGTQYF TGTGCCACACAGGTCCAGGGGACCCAGTACTTC
17 TRBD1 TRBJ2-3 NA TRBV15 CATSRADRGPHTDTQYF TGTGCCACCAGCAGAGCTGACAGGGGGCCCCACACAGATACGCAGTATTTT
13 NA TRBJ1-1 NA TRBV19 CASRTGEGTEAFF TGTGCCAGCAGAACCGGGGAAGGCACTGAAGCTTTCTTT
13 NA TRBJ2-1 NA TRBV9 CASSDLSGNEQFF TGTGCCAGCAGCGACCTTAGCGGAAATGAGCAGTTCTTC
15 TRBD1 TRBJ1-4 NA TRBV28 CASAFRQGRVEELFF TGTGCCAGCGCCTTTAGACAGGGGCGAGTGGAGGAACTGTTTTTT
14 TRBD2 TRBJ2-3 once TRBV6-2/TRBV6-3 CASSYAGVLDTQYF TGTGCCAGCAGTTACGCGGGAGTGCTTGATACGCAGTATTTT
20 TRBD1 TRBJ2-2 NA TRBV9 CASSAPGQDQSPTNTGELFF TGTGCCAGCAGCGCTCCGGGACAGGACCAAAGTCCCACGAACACCGGGGAGCTGTTTTTT
15 NA TRBJ2-7 few TRBV6-5 CASSYGTRLSYEQYF TGTGCCAGCAGTTATGGGACTCGACTTTCCTACGAGCAGTACTTC
20 TRBD2 TRBJ2-3 NA TRBV6-2/TRBV6-3 CASSYPRTSGNSPTTDTQYF TGTGCCAGCAGTTACCCGAGGACTAGCGGGAACTCTCCGACCACAGATACGCAGTATTTT
14 TRBD1 TRBJ2-7 NA TRBV5-8 CASSLVRTGGEQYF TGTGCCAGCAGCTTGGTTCGCACAGGGGGCGAGCAGTACTTC
13 TRBD1 TRBJ1-2 once TRBV28 CASSLRQGEGYTF TGTGCCAGCAGTTTAAGACAGGGAGAGGGCTACACCTTC
15 NA TRBJ2-1 NA TRBV4-1 CASSQWAGRYNEQFF TGCGCCAGCAGCCAATGGGCAGGGCGATACAATGAGCAGTTCTTC
16 TRBD1 TRBJ2-2 NA TRBV5-1 CASSPNPGQKPGELFF TGCGCCAGCAGCCCGAATCCGGGACAGAAACCGGGGGAGCTGTTTTTT
19 TRBD1 TRBJ2-6 NA TRBV5-6 CASSLVARGRLSGANVLTF TGTGCCAGCAGCTTGGTCGCCAGGGGGCGGCTCTCTGGGGCCAACGTCCTGACTTTC
13 NA TRBJ1-2 NA TRBV19 CASSITRQNGYTF TGTGCCAGTAGTATAACGAGACAGAATGGCTACACCTTC